This TCR beta chain was identified in a study of CD8 T cells in Susac syndrome. The authors reverse transcribed roughly 0.45 to 1 ug RNA with random hexamers. TCRdb recomputed calls from the immunoSEQ multiplex PCR reads with MiXCR, one row per CDR3 protein. The repertoire includes roughly 60,000 distinct CDR3 sequences, about 92% of them detected once, and roughly 0.2% sits in the top ten. In its sample, this clonotype was seen once. The authors carried out high-throughput sequencing of TCR beta. They applied it to CD8+ and CD4+ T cells obtained from blood. The control group consisted of healthy donors matched for age and sex. CD8+ and CD4+ T cells were negatively isolated; TEMRA cells were FACS-enriched. The CDR3 is 14 residues long. Germline V lookup: CDR1 SGHDN, CDR2 FVKESK. The ends were cut back, 6 bases at V and 2 bases at J, with 14 bases in the middle.

The sequence came from a human donor in good health. The V call is TRBV14, the J call TRBJ2-7; D uncertain. Sequencing input: CD8+ T cells from PBMCs. Here the CDR3 reads CASSGIPRTYEQYF. The CDR3 DNA reads TGTGCCAGCAGTGGGATACCCAGAACCTACGAGCAGTACTTC.